Shown below are 25 T cell receptor beta chains from a single sample sequenced in a study of blood T cell repertoires in COVID-19. Sequencing was performed with immunoSEQ multiplex PCR; in TCRdb, only in-frame clones are kept and a portion is missing. Of some 42,000 clones listed, around 82% are singletons. The sample comprised peripheral blood. These TCRs come from an older man with acute or convalescent COVID-19.

The chain joins TRBV19 to TRBJ1-1; no clear D gene. The CDR3 length is 13 residues. The V gene's germline CDR1 is LNHDA and CDR2 SQIVND (reference sequence). The V gene lost 4 bases and the J gene lost 4 bases, with 10 bases spanning the gap. CDR3 sequence reads: CASSTWATTEAFF. DNA for the CDR3: TGTGCCAGTAGTACCTGGGCGACCACTGAAGCTTTCTTT.

In its sample, this clone was seen once. The rearrangement uses TRBV19 and TRBJ1-4; possible D gene TRBD1, 5 bases. Looked up from germline, CDR1 is LNHDA and CDR2 is SQIVND (reference sequence). The CDR3 loop spans 15 amino acids. V was cut by 1 base and J by 7 bases, with 13 bases left in between. CDR3: CASSIGRGLGEKLFF. As DNA, the CDR3 is TGTGCCAGTAGTATAGGTAGGGGCCTCGGTGAAAAACTGTTTTTT.

In its sample, this clone was seen once. CDR3 sequence reads: CARSLWRDNTGELFF. The CDR3 nucleotides are TGTGCCAGAAGCTTATGGAGGGACAACACCGGGGAGCTGTTTTTT. V is TRBV7-5 and J is TRBJ2-2; TRBD2, the table's D call, lacks a check against the DNA. TRBV7-5 is a listed pseudogene. CDR3 size: 15 residues.

The gene calls are TRBV7-2 and TRBJ2-1, with TRBD2 matching 7 bases. J lost 15 bases, V lost 5 bases, and 13 bases had no gene match. Germline CDR1 is SGHTA and CDR2 is FQGNSA. CDR3 size: 13 residues. CDR3 nucleotides: TGTGCCAGCAGCCCAGTCCGGGGGGAAGTAGGGTTCTTC. Protein sequence: CASSPVRGEVGFF.

The chain has TRBV5-1 and TRBJ2-6; TRBD2 agrees at 11 bases. This CDR3 has 18 amino acids. After removal of 4 bases from V and 0 bases from J, the junction contained 6 bases not matched to a gene. In germline, CDR1 is SGHRS, CDR2 YFSETQ. CDR3 in amino acids: CASSLQGLADSGANVLTF. CDR3 DNA: TGCGCCAGCAGCCTACAGGGACTAGCGGACTCTGGGGCCAACGTCCTGACTTTC.

The chain carries TRBV19 and TRBJ2-2, with 9 nucleotides matching TRBD2. After removal of 8 bases from V and 4 bases from J, the junction contained 14 bases not matched to a gene. The V gene's germline CDR1 is LNHDA and CDR2 SQIVND (reference sequence). This CDR3 region has 17 residues. The CDR3 loop reads CASEGLAGVWGTGELFF. CDR3 DNA: TGTGCCAGTGAAGGATTAGCGGGAGTTTGGGGCACCGGGGAGCTGTTTTTT.

The chain has TRBV6-1 and TRBJ2-3, with 10 positions matching TRBD2. Losses at the gene ends were 0 bases for V and 4 bases for J; bases not matched to a gene: 1. The CDR3 runs 15 residues. Germline loops: CDR1 MNHNS, CDR2 SASEGT. CDR3 residues: CASSEAAGGPDTQYF. CDR3 nucleotides: TGTGCCAGCAGTGAAGCAGCGGGAGGGCCAGATACGCAGTATTTT.

The chain joins TRBV6-2 or TRBV6-3 to TRBJ2-2, with TRBD1 matching 7 bases. The CDR3 length is 13 residues. The trim removed 4 bases at V and 6 bases at J, leaving 2 bases unmatched. Germline CDR1 is MNHEY and CDR2 is SVGEGT. The chain's CDR3 is CASSSQGAGELFF. CDR3 DNA sequence: TGTGCCAGCAGTTCTCAGGGGGCCGGGGAGCTGTTTTTT.

The gene calls are TRBV29-1 and TRBJ1-2; D perhaps matches TRBD1 (6 bases). This CDR3 contains 12 residues. V shed 7 bases and J shed 1 base, with 10 bases lying between them. Germline CDR1 reads SQVTM; CDR2 reads ANQGSEA. CDR3 sequence reads: CSAGQFNYGYTF. Here the CDR3 DNA reads TGCAGCGCCGGACAGTTTAACTATGGCTACACCTTC.

The chain has TRBV7-9 and TRBJ2-3; no clear D gene. Germline V gives CDR1 SEHNR, CDR2 FQNEAQ (reference sequence). CDR3 length: 12 amino acids. Between the trimmed V and J ends, which lost 4 bases and 2 bases, there was a span of 4 bases. The CDR3 reads CASSSITDTQYF. For the CDR3, the DNA is TGTGCCAGCAGCTCCATCACAGATACGCAGTATTTT.

The chain uses TRBV18 and TRBJ1-3, with a tentative D call TRBD1 (5 bases). Trimming shortened V by 6 bases and J by 6 bases, and 15 bases separated the two germline ends. Germline assignment: CDR1 KGHSH and CDR2 LQKENI. This CDR3 is 14 amino acids long. The CDR3 loop is CASSHPGGVNTIYF. The CDR3 nucleotides are TGTGCCAGCTCCCACCCGGGAGGGGTAAACACCATATATTTT.

This clone was counted a single time. This chain connects TRBV24-1 to TRBJ2-5; D gene unclear. Trimming removed 3 bases at V and 4 bases at J, with 8 bases between. Germline V CDR1 and CDR2: KGHDR, SFDVKD. This CDR3 region has 13 residues. Here the CDR3 reads CATSDPVRETQYF. The DNA for the CDR3 is TGTGCCACCAGTGATCCAGTAAGAGAGACCCAGTACTTC.

This clone was seen a single time. The CDR3 DNA follows: TGCGCCAGCGGACAGCTCACAGATACGCAGTATTTT. The encoded protein is CASGQLTDTQYF. The V call is TRBV5-1, the J call TRBJ2-3, with D maybe TRBD1 (6 bases). The V end was cut by 7 bases, the J end by 2 bases, with 8 bases between. Per germline, CDR1 SGHRS and CDR2 YFSETQ. The CDR3 runs to 12 residues.

This sequence joins TRBV6-5 and TRBJ1-2; D remains unclear. Germline V CDR1 and CDR2: MNHEY, SVGAGI. This CDR3 contains 13 residues. Trimming left V 7 bases short and J 0 bases short, with 9 bases between. This CDR3 is CASTLIANYGYTF. DNA of the CDR3: TGTGCCAGCACCCTTATAGCTAACTATGGCTACACCTTC.

The rearrangement uses TRBV7-2 and TRBJ2-3; TRBD1 might be the D (5 bases). The V end was cut by 7 bases, the J end by 0 bases, with 11 bases between. The CDR3 runs to 14 residues. CDR1 SGHTA and CDR2 FQGNSA come from the germline V gene. DNA of the CDR3: TGTGCCAGCAACCAGGGTTTGAGCACAGATACGCAGTATTTT. Translated: CASNQGLSTDTQYF.

The gene calls are TRBV28 and TRBJ1-2, with 12 bases aligning to TRBD1. The V and J ends lost 7 bases and 4 bases, in that order; junction bases with no gene match: 10. CDR3 length: 16 residues. Germline V gene data show CDR1 as MDHEN and CDR2 as SYDVKM. The CDR3 coding sequence is TGTGCCAGCACCCCAAGTTCGGGACAGGGGGCCTATGGCTACACCTTC. It is translated as CASTPSSGQGAYGYTF.

The chain couples TRBV5-1 to TRBJ1-4; TRBD1 agrees at 9 bases. The germline CDR1 and CDR2 sequences are SGHRS and YFSETQ. This CDR3 contains 15 residues. V was pared by 4 bases and J by 5 bases, with 6 bases of the junction left unmatched. CDR3 DNA sequence: TGCGCCAGCAGCGGGACAGGGATCCGGAATGAAAAACTGTTTTTT. Protein sequence: CASSGTGIRNEKLFF. Drawing the rest from reference TRBV5-1 and TRBJ1-4, the complete variable domain is KAGVTQTPRYLIKTRGQQVTLSCSPISGHRSVSWYQQTPGQGLQFLFEYFSETQRNKGNFPGRFSGRQFSNSRSEMNVSTLELGDSALYLCASSGTGIRNEKLFFGSGTQLSVL.

This clone was counted a single time. This chain uses TRBV19 with TRBJ2-1, with TRBD1 as a possible D gene (5 bases). Germline assignment: CDR1 LNHDA and CDR2 SQIVND (reference sequence). Trimming removed 3 bases at V and 7 bases at J, with 19 bases between. CDR3 length equals 16 residues. The CDR3 sequence is CASSISGQGRLNEQFF. The CDR3 DNA reads as TGTGCCAGTAGTATCTCGGGCCAGGGCAGATTGAATGAGCAGTTCTTC.

The CDR3 DNA is TGTGCCAGCAGTACCGGACTAGCGGGAGACGAGCAGTACTTC. Amino acid sequence: CASSTGLAGDEQYF. The chain employs TRBV6-5 and TRBJ2-7; 13 nucleotides agree with TRBD2. The CDR3 is 14 amino acids. Germline CDR1 reads MNHEY; CDR2 reads SVGAGI. J gave up 5 bases and V 5 bases, and 3 bases lay outside the gene matches.

This chain links TRBV7-3 with TRBJ2-6, with D possibly TRBD1 on 6 matching bases. The CDR3 consists of 16 residues. The germline V gene has CDR1 SGHTA and CDR2 FQGTGA. V was shortened by 6 bases and J by 0 bases, with 12 bases between the two germline ends. The CDR3: CASRVTGISGANVLTF. The DNA of the CDR3 is TGTGCCAGCAGGGTGACAGGAATCTCTGGGGCCAACGTCCTGACTTTC.

The chain links TRBV12-3 or TRBV12-4 to TRBJ1-1; no definite D call. This CDR3 has 13 residues. V dropped 5 bases and J dropped 4 bases, with 11 bases sitting between them. The CDR3 DNA reads as TGTGCCAGCAGTCCGCAGGTAGGCACTGAAGCTTTCTTT. It yields the protein CASSPQVGTEAFF.

This sequence joins TRBV3-1 (or the pseudogene TRBV3-2) and TRBJ2-3; 9 bases match TRBD2. The CDR3 runs to 15 residues. Per germline, CDR1 LGHDT and CDR2 YNNKEL (reference sequence). J was trimmed by 8 bases and V by 0 bases; bases with no gene match: 6. CDR3 bases: TGTGCCAGCAGCCAAGAGGGACTAGCTCGGGGTACGCAGTATTTT. This encodes CASSQEGLARGTQYF.

The chain joins TRBV18 to TRBJ2-7; maybe TRBD1 (5 bases). V gave up 3 bases and J gave up 3 bases, with 6 bases separating them. Germline values: CDR1 KGHSH, CDR2 LQKENI. There are 12 residues in the CDR3. CDR3 bases: TGTGCCAGCTCACCCGACAGCTACGAGCAGTACTTC. This translates into CASSPDSYEQYF. The entire variable domain, with the rest obtained from reference TRBV18 and TRBJ2-7, is as follows: NAGVMQNPRHLVRRRGQEARLRCSPMKGHSHVYWYRQLPEEGLKFMVYLQKENIIDESGMPKERFSAEFPKEGPSILRIQQVVRGDSAAYFCASSPDSYEQYFGPGTRLTVT.

The count of this clone is one. V and J are TRBV7-2 and TRBJ2-2; possible D gene TRBD2, 6 bases. CDR3 size: 15 residues. V was cut by 0 bases and J by 1 base, with 6 bases left in between. Germline V gene lookup returns CDR1 SGHTA and CDR2 FQGNSA. CDR3 sequence reads: CASSLAGGNTGELFF. The CDR3 DNA reads as TGTGCCAGCAGCTTAGCGGGGGGGAACACCGGGGAGCTGTTTTTT.

This sequence joins TRBV7-9 and TRBJ2-5; no reliable D call. The length of the CDR3 is 14 residues. The V and J ends lost 5 bases and 1 base respectively, with 11 bases between them. CDR1 and CDR2 from the germline V gene are SEHNR and FQNEAQ (reference sequence). CDR3 protein: CASSRGQLQETQYF. In nucleotides, the CDR3 is TGTGCCAGCAGCCGCGGCCAACTCCAAGAGACCCAGTACTTC.